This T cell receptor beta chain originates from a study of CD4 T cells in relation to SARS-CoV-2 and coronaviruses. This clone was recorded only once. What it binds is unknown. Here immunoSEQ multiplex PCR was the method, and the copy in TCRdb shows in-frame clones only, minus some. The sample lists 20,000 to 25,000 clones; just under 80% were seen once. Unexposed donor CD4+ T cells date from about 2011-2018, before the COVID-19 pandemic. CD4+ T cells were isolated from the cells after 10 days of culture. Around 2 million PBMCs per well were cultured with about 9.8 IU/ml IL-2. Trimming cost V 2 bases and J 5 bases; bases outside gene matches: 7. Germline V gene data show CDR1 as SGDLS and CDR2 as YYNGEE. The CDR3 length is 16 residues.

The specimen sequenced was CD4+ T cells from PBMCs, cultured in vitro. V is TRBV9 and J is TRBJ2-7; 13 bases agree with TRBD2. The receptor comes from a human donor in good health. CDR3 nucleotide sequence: TGTGCCAGCAGCGTTACCGGGACTAGCGGGATCCACGAGCAGTACTTC. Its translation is CASSVTGTSGIHEQYF.